Listed here are 2 T cell receptor beta chains from one sample, sequenced in a study of CD8+ T cells in alopecia areata. Treatment reported: oral pan-JAK inhibitor, 5-10 mg twice daily. RNA was extracted and reverse transcribed into cDNA as the sequencing template. Sequenced by immunoSEQ multiplex PCR; TCRdb stores in-frame clones only, minus some. The repertoire includes fewer than 150,000 clones, around four fifths of them detected once, and just under 25% sits in the top ten. Sequencing used CD8+ T cells sorted from blood, obtained at week 4, from a patient treated with tofacitinib. The receptors originated from a human donor with alopecia areata.

The chain employs TRBV6-4 and TRBJ1-1; D is unresolved. Between the trimmed V and J ends, which lost 2 bases and 9 bases, there was a span of 4 bases. The CDR3 contains 10 residues. Germline-derived CDR1 and CDR2 are MRHNA and SNTAGT. The CDR3 DNA is TGTGCCAGCAGTGACGACCAAGCTTTCTTT. Its translation: CASSDDQAFF.

V and J are TRBV10-3 and TRBJ2-7, with TRBD1 matching 7 bases. Germline V CDR1 and CDR2: ENHRY, SYGVKD. CDR3 length: 16 amino acids. Trimming took 3 bases from V and 0 from J; bases not matched to a gene: 8. CDR3 sequence: CAISDSSGGSSYEQYF. In nucleotides, the CDR3 is TGTGCCATCAGTGATTCGTCAGGGGGTAGCTCCTACGAGCAGTACTTC.